A selection of T cell receptor beta chains follows, all from one sample in a study of blood T cell repertoires in COVID-19. Using immunoSEQ multiplex PCR, the repertoire was profiled, and TCRdb retains in-frame clones only, with some absent. The data show around 130,000 clones, with approximately 84% seen just once and around 3.2% held by the top ten. The specimen sequenced was PBMCs or T cells enriched from blood (not recorded which). The receptors come from a woman between 45 and 65 years old with acute COVID-19. Each CDR3 is given with its conserved first and last residue. Each record gives: J gene, V gene, CDR3 length, D gene, CDR3 protein. The D gene is left open where the match is weak.

>TRBJ1-2|TRBV2|15|TRBD1
CASSVSYRGRSGYTF
>TRBJ1-2|TRBV5-6|14|.
CASSLEQVVYGYTF
>TRBJ2-7|TRBV28|11|.
CASEGGTEQYF
>TRBJ1-1|TRBV11-2|14|.
CASSAGGLNTEAFF
>TRBJ2-1|TRBV7-3|16|.
CASSPTRTSSYNEQFF
>TRBJ2-2|TRBV18|16|TRBD2
CASSPRLAGETGELFF
>TRBJ2-7|TRBV29-1|11|.
CSAQAAYEQYF
>TRBJ1-2|TRBV5-4|14|.
CASSLEGTNYGYTF
>TRBJ2-7|TRBV7-2|15|.
CASSLFPSDSYEQYF
>TRBJ2-1|TRBV4-1|20|TRBD2
CASSQAAGTSSRGPYNEQFF
>TRBJ2-2|TRBV5-1|14|.
CATGLETFTGELFF
>TRBJ2-1|TRBV11-2|11|.
CASSLVNEQFF
>TRBJ1-3|TRBV5-6|13|.
CASSQQGPNTIYF
>TRBJ2-2|TRBV18|13|.
CASQRANTGELFF
>TRBJ1-2|TRBV7-9|13|.
CASSLRGASGYTF
>TRBJ1-2|TRBV6-5|13|TRBD1
CASKPGTGYGYTF
>TRBJ2-7|TRBV30|12|TRBD2
CAQTGGDYEQYF
>TRBJ2-5|TRBV5-1|15|TRBD2
CASSPAGGAEETQYF
>TRBJ2-3|TRBV30|16|.
CAWSVRASGVTDTQYF
>TRBJ2-2|TRBV2|14|.
CASRADGQFGELFF